This T cell receptor (beta chain) was sequenced for a study of glioma-infiltrating T cells. Study observations and caveats: Tissue and blood shared very few CDR3 sequences. Non-neoplastic patients had below-expected tissue-blood divergence, while all gliomas exceeded expectation.

The CDR3 has 15 amino acids. With 2 bases removed from V and 4 bases from J, the gap between germline ends came to 12 bases. Germline V lookup: CDR1 MNHNS, CDR2 SASEGT. TCR alpha and beta CDR3 regions were amplified from RNA using iRepertoire nested multiplex PCR. For one-step reverse transcription and amplification, 100-400 ng of tissue mRNA or PBMC total RNA was used. TCRdb reanalysed the multiplex PCR reads using MiXCR and keeps one entry per CDR3 protein. The sample lists under 200,000 distinct CDR3 sequences; more than 35% were seen once. This clonotype was seen repeatedly, ten times or more. Antigen specificity is unknown.

Sequenced sample: glioma tissue, nonneoplastic brain tissue, or PBMCs (not recorded which). The genes are TRBV6-1 and TRBJ2-1, with D possibly matching TRBD1 (6 bases). This receptor was identified in a human donor with low-grade glioma or glioblastoma, undergoing nonglioma brain surgery, or in good health (not recorded which). DNA for the CDR3: TGTGCCAGCAGTGAATCAAGGGGGATTTACAATGAGCAGTTCTTC. Protein product: CASSESRGIYNEQFF.